Included here is one TCR beta chain sequence, with context. The data originate from a study of CD8+CD57+ T cells in acquired aplastic anemia. Patients who underwent sequencing had shown CD8+CD57+ cell expansion by flow cytometry. None of the patients had been given any therapy when their blood was sampled. CDR3 and TCR beta VDJ profiling relied on genomic DNA as the template. TCRdb redid the calling of the reads with MiXCR, one entry per CDR3 protein. The sample yields some 180,000 distinct CDR3 sequences, 45% to 60% seen once. The V gene end was trimmed by 2 bases and the J gene end by 5 bases; junction bases not matched to a gene: 2. The CDR3 totals 14 residues. CDR1 is LNHNV and CDR2 is YYDKDF in the germline V gene (reference sequence).

Sequencing used sorted CD4+, CD8+, or CD8+CD57+ T cells (not recorded which) from PBMCs. This sequence joins TRBV15 and TRBJ1-5; 8 positions match TRBD1. This sequence was found in a human donor with aplastic anemia. The CDR3 coding sequence is TGTGCCACCAGCAGACAGGGGGCCCATCAGCCCCAGCATTTT. Amino acid sequence: CATSRQGAHQPQHF.